The 21 T cell receptor beta chains given below trace back to one sample, sequenced in a study of metastatic and nonmetastatic thyroid tumors. Every patient underwent thyroid surgery untreated. TCRdb re-clonotyped the PCR reads through MiXCR. The repertoire includes tens of thousands of clones, approximately 12% of them detected once, and approximately 11% sits in the top ten. The specimen was blood. Every receptor here comes from a female donor with papillary thyroid cancer or a benign thyroid nodule (not recorded which). Some clones in this sample may be carry-over from other donors' samples.

The rearrangement joins TRBV27 to TRBJ2-2; D is undetermined. Trimming cost V 6 bases and J 6 bases, with 8 bases left between them. Germline V CDR1 and CDR2: MNHEY, SMNVEV (reference sequence). The CDR3 contains 12 residues. The CDR3 is CASRRNAGELFF. The CDR3 region has the DNA TGTGCCAGCAGACGGAATGCCGGGGAGCTGTTTTTT.

This clone was counted a few times. A clone one base away is much larger, so this may be a read error. The rearrangement uses TRBV10-3 and TRBJ1-1, with a possible D match to TRBD1 (5 bases). The V gene lost 7 bases and the J gene lost 7 bases, with 16 bases spanning the gap. Looked up from germline, CDR1 is ENHRY and CDR2 is SYGVKD. The CDR3 is made up of 13 amino acids. CDR3 in DNA: TGTGCCATCATTGAATTCAGGGAAGGTGAAGCTTTCTTT. It codes for CAIIEFREGEAFF.

At least ten counts were recorded for this clone. The chain couples TRBV6-6 to TRBJ2-3; no definite D call. Germline V lookup: CDR1 MNHNY, CDR2 SVGAGI (reference sequence). V dropped 2 bases and J dropped 2 bases, with 5 bases sitting between them. The CDR3 is 13 amino acids. CDR3 amino acids: CASSYGDTDTQYF. The CDR3 DNA reads as TGTGCCAGCAGTTACGGGGACACAGATACGCAGTATTTT.

The rearrangement uses TRBV28 and TRBJ2-7; 10 nucleotides agree with TRBD2. CDR3 length equals 13 residues. The ends lost 9 bases at V and 6 bases at J; junction bases unmatched: 8. Germline loops: CDR1 MDHEN, CDR2 SYDVKM. In nucleotides, the CDR3 is TGTGCCAGTCTAGCGGGAGTGGGAGCCGAGCAGTACTTC. It yields the protein CASLAGVGAEQYF.

This clone occurred many times. V gene TRBV7-9 combines with J gene TRBJ2-2, with 12 positions matching TRBD2. The V gene end was trimmed by 6 bases and the J gene end by 5 bases; junction bases not matched to a gene: 4. Germline lookup yields CDR1 SEHNR and CDR2 FQNEAQ (reference sequence). The CDR3 is 15 residues long. The CDR3 reads CASRPGLAGTGELFF. The DNA of the CDR3 is TGTGCCAGCAGACCCGGACTAGCGGGGACCGGGGAGCTGTTTTTT.

There are a few counts of this clone. A much more abundant neighbour one base away suggests this may be a read error. V and J are TRBV9 and TRBJ2-1, with D unresolved. The V gene lost 0 bases and the J gene lost 5 bases, with 21 bases spanning the gap. The germline V gene has CDR1 SGDLS and CDR2 YYNGEE. The CDR3 has 18 amino acids. The CDR3: CASSVAPPPVNADNEQFF. The CDR3, as DNA: TGTGCCAGCAGCGTAGCCCCCCCACCAGTTAACGCGGACAATGAGCAGTTCTTC.

This clone was counted many times. This chain links TRBV19 with TRBJ1-2; 7 bases are a match to TRBD1. Germline CDR1 reads LNHDA; CDR2 reads SQIVND (reference sequence). The junction had 3 bases not matched to a gene; V was cut back by 4 bases and J by 4 bases. The CDR3 consists of 13 residues. CDR3 in DNA: TGTGCCAGTAGTACCCGGGACAGCTATGGCTACACCTTC. Protein product: CASSTRDSYGYTF.

This clone has ten or more counts. This sequence joins TRBV11-2 and TRBJ1-1; D unclear. V lost 4 bases to trimming and J lost 2 bases, with 8 bases between them. CDR3 length equals 13 residues. The germline V gene has CDR1 SGHAT and CDR2 FQNNGV. CDR3 protein: CASSSQINTEAFF. In nucleotides, the CDR3 is TGTGCCAGCAGCTCACAGATTAACACTGAAGCTTTCTTT.

The V call is TRBV28, the J call TRBJ2-7; 10 bases are a match to TRBD1. In germline, CDR1 is MDHEN, CDR2 SYDVKM. The V and J ends lost 8 bases and 12 bases, in that order; junction bases with no gene match: 19. CDR3 length: 15 residues. The CDR3 sequence is CASGGTGTGVRERYF. Written as DNA, the CDR3 is TGTGCCAGCGGGGGAACCGGGACAGGGGTTAGGGAACGGTACTTC.

There are many counts of this clone. The chain links TRBV29-1 to TRBJ2-3; D is unresolved. V shed 6 bases and J shed 0 bases, with 7 bases lying between them. CDR1 is SQVTM and CDR2 is ANQGSEA in the germline V gene. The CDR3 runs to 12 residues. The CDR3 nucleotides are TGCAGCGTCGCCGAAAGCACAGATACGCAGTATTTT. Translated: CSVAESTDTQYF.

This clone was detected many times. This chain links TRBV28 with TRBJ2-1; 9 bases align to TRBD1. This CDR3 has 15 amino acids. With V trimmed by 6 bases and J by 7 bases, 10 bases remained unmatched. CDR1 is MDHEN, CDR2 SYDVKM, per germline. The CDR3 DNA reads as TGTGCCAGCAGATCGATGGGACAGGGCACGAATGAGCAGTTCTTC. Translated, it gives CASRSMGQGTNEQFF.

Points on this clone: A much larger clone differs by one base, so this may be a read error. This chain joins TRBV6-1 and TRBJ2-5, with D unresolved. Germline CDR1 is MNHNS and CDR2 is SASEGT. The ends were cut back, 7 bases at V and 2 bases at J, with 17 bases in the middle. The CDR3 runs to 15 residues. The CDR3 DNA sequence: TGTGCCAGCAACCCCTCAGGAGACGGACAAGAGACCCAGTACTTC. Encoded protein: CASNPSGDGQETQYF.

This clone came up many times. CDR3 DNA sequence: TGTGCCAGCAGCGAACGACAGAACAATCAGCCCCAGCATTTT. Translation: CASSERQNNQPQHF. The rearrangement joins TRBV6-2 or TRBV6-3 to TRBJ1-5; D possibly corresponds to TRBD1 (5 bases). This CDR3 has 14 residues. Trimming pared 6 bases from V and 3 bases from J, leaving 12 bases between. CDR1 is MNHEY and CDR2 is SVGEGT in the germline V gene.

This clone was seen only once. J is TRBJ2-1 and V is TRBV9; TRBD2 aligns across 7 bases. The CDR3 has 18 residues. Unmatched junction bases numbered 15, after V lost 2 bases and J lost 4 bases. CDR1 and CDR2 from the germline V gene are SGDLS and YYNGEE. CDR3 coding DNA: TGTGCCAGCAGCGTTAAAACTAGCGTGAGATCGGCTTACAATGAGCAGTTCTTC. Its translation is CASSVKTSVRSAYNEQFF.

This clone has at least ten counts. V gene TRBV7-8 combines with J gene TRBJ2-7, with 8 bases matching TRBD1. This CDR3 has 17 amino acids. J gave up 0 bases and V 2 bases, and 9 bases lay outside the gene matches. The germline gives CDR1 SGHVS, CDR2 FQNEAQ. CDR3 sequence (DNA): TGTGCCAGCAGCTTAAGAGCGCAGGGGGCCTCCTCCTACGAGCAGTACTTC. Protein sequence: CASSLRAQGASSYEQYF.

This clone appeared many times. The sample holds other DNA sequences that translate to the same CDR3. The rearrangement uses TRBV20-1 and TRBJ2-7, with a weak D call TRBD2 (6 bases). The CDR3 has 14 residues. V lost 5 bases, J lost 7 bases, and 21 bases lay in between. Germline V gives CDR1 DFQATT, CDR2 SNEGSKA (reference sequence). CDR3 sequence reads: CSALLGQGLGEQYF. The CDR3 DNA reads as TGCAGTGCTCTCTTAGGGCAGGGACTTGGTGAGCAGTACTTC.

This clone showed up many times. The same CDR3 also results from other DNA sequences found in this sample. The chain joins TRBV14 to TRBJ2-2; TRBD2 is a possible D gene (7 bases). Trimming cost V 7 bases and J 6 bases, with 15 bases left between them. The CDR3 loop spans 14 amino acids. Per the germline V gene, CDR1 is SGHDN and CDR2 is FVKESK. As DNA, the CDR3 is TGTGCCAGCACGGGGGGCGCAGACTCCGGGGAGCTGTTTTTT. Translated, it gives CASTGGADSGELFF.

About this clone itself: Since a much larger clone is just one base distant, this may be a read error. This rearrangement joins TRBV19 to TRBJ2-1; D unclear. CDR1 LNHDA and CDR2 SQIVND come from the germline V gene (reference sequence). V lost 1 base and J 6 bases, leaving 13 bases between the germline ends. The length of the CDR3 is 15 residues. The CDR3 region is CASSIAGKVCNEQFF. CDR3 DNA: TGTGCCAGTAGTATAGCGGGCAAAGTATGCAATGAGCAGTTCTTC.

This clone was detected many times. This rearrangement joins TRBV9 to TRBJ1-6, with D unclear. Germline assignment: CDR1 SGDLS and CDR2 YYNGEE. Trimming removed 4 bases from V and 2 bases from J, with 13 bases in between. The CDR3 has 16 amino acids. CDR3 DNA sequence: TGTGCCAGCAGCTTTAGAAGGGAAACCTATAATTCACCCCTCCACTTT. Translated: CASSFRRETYNSPLHF.

This clone was seen repeatedly, ten times or more. This chain uses TRBV20-1 with TRBJ2-7; no definite D call. Per the germline V gene, CDR1 is DFQATT and CDR2 is SNEGSKA (reference sequence). The V gene lost 2 bases and the J gene lost 3 bases, with 14 bases spanning the gap. The CDR3 covers 14 residues. The CDR3 region has the DNA TGCAGTGCTAGAAGCGCGATTTTAAACTACGAGCAGTACTTC. Translation: CSARSAILNYEQYF.

To note about this clone: A read error is possible here, since a much larger clone lies one base away. CDR3 sequence reads: CASSKGLSGTDTQYF. The CDR3 DNA is TGTGCCAGCAGCAAGGGACTATCGGGCACAGATACGCAGTATTTT. This rearrangement joins TRBV7-3 to TRBJ2-3, with 7 bases aligning to TRBD2. The CDR3 has 15 amino acids. CDR1 is SGHTA and CDR2 is FQGTGA in the germline V gene. The junction had 6 bases not matched to a gene; V was cut back by 5 bases and J by 1 base.